Presented here are 23 T cell receptor beta chains from one specimen sequenced in a study of T cells after posttransplantation cyclophosphamide. The assay was immunoSEQ multiplex PCR, and TCRdb's table has in-frame clones only and misses some. The table shows roughly 23,000 clones, with about 86% occurring only once. Treatment was busulfan-fludarabine conditioning, a marrow graft, and cyclophosphamide on days +3 and +4. The source material was PBMCs, sampled after allogeneic stem cell transplant with posttransplant cyclophosphamide. These receptors were taken from a female patient younger than 45 who received an allogeneic stem cell transplant from an unrelated donor, was CMV-positive, and had no GVHD. Some T cells may arise from the graft donor.

V and J are TRBV30 and TRBJ1-1; D is undetermined. Trimming took 3 bases from V and 1 from J, leaving 9 bases between them. The CDR3 has 13 amino acids. Germline V CDR1 and CDR2: GTSNPN, SVGIG (reference sequence). The CDR3 DNA reads as TGTGCCTGGAGACCCGGGGAGAACACTGAAGCTTTCTTT. Protein sequence: CAWRPGENTEAFF.

This CDR3 reads CASSLGHQVQETQYF. The CDR3 DNA reads TGTGCCAGCAGCTTAGGCCACCAGGTTCAAGAGACCCAGTACTTC. V is TRBV7-7 and J is TRBJ2-5; D not certain. The germline gives CDR1 SSHAT, CDR2 FNYEAQ (reference sequence). Trimming removed 1 base at V and 2 bases at J, with 11 bases between. The CDR3 is 15 residues long.

The J gene is TRBJ2-3, the V gene TRBV11-2; D is unresolved. The V and J ends lost 5 bases and 4 bases respectively, with 16 bases between them. From germline, CDR1 is SGHAT and CDR2 FQNNGV. The CDR3 consists of 15 residues. The CDR3 DNA sequence: TGTGCCAGCAGCAGACCGGTTTTGAGCGCAGATACGCAGTATTTT. Translating gives CASSRPVLSADTQYF. Based on the CDR3 plus reference TRBV11-2 and TRBJ2-3, the full variable domain is EAGVAQSPRYKIIEKRQSVAFWCNPISGHATLYWYQQILGQGPKLLIQFQNNGVVDDSQLPKDRFSAERLKGVDSTLKIQPAKLEDSAVYLCASSRPVLSADTQYFGPGTRLTVL.

This rearrangement joins TRBV28 to TRBJ2-5, with 7 bases aligning to TRBD1. There are 14 residues in the CDR3. The germline CDR1 and CDR2 sequences are MDHEN and SYDVKM. V lost 6 bases to trimming and J lost 1 base; unmatched junction nucleotides: 5. CDR3 amino acids: CASSDRDSQETQYF. The CDR3 DNA follows: TGTGCCAGCAGCGACCGGGACAGCCAAGAGACCCAGTACTTC.

This clone was recorded only once. This rearrangement joins TRBV6-6 to TRBJ2-7, with D perhaps TRBD1 (6 bases). Germline CDR1 reads MNHNY; CDR2 reads SVGAGI (reference sequence). CDR3 length: 14 residues. V shed 2 bases and J shed 4 bases, with 12 bases lying between them. The chain's CDR3 is CASSYGQGSYEQYF. The CDR3 nucleotides are TGTGCCAGCAGTTACGGGCAGGGGTCGTACGAGCAGTACTTC.

V usage is TRBV6-6 and J usage is TRBJ1-1; perhaps TRBD1 as D (5 bases). Germline V lookup: CDR1 MNHNY, CDR2 SVGAGI (reference sequence). This CDR3 has 13 residues. The V gene lost 7 bases and the J gene lost 5 bases, with 14 bases spanning the gap. DNA for the CDR3: TGTGCCAGCATCCTGGGGGGGGGAACTGAAGCTTTCTTT. Its translation: CASILGGGTEAFF.

This rearrangement joins TRBV10-1 to TRBJ2-4; D is unclear. The germline V gene encodes CDR1 WNHNN and CDR2 SYGVQD (reference sequence). V was cut by 10 bases and J by 0 bases, with 7 bases left in between. The CDR3 totals 12 residues. The CDR3 here is CANLVAKNIQYF. The CDR3 region has the DNA TGCGCCAACTTGGTAGCCAAAAACATTCAGTACTTC.

This chain links TRBV27 with TRBJ2-5, with unresolved D. The J call could be wrong; TRBJ2-7 is a better fit for the DNA end. Germline-derived CDR1 and CDR2 are MNHEY and SMNVEV (reference sequence). There are 12 residues in the CDR3. CDR3 nucleotide sequence: TGTGCCAGCAGTTCCCGAACCTACGAGCAGTACTTC. Translating it yields CASSSRTYEQYF.

This clone was seen more than once but under ten times. CDR3 protein: CASRNRLTGELFF. In DNA, the CDR3 is TGTGCCAGCAGGAACCGACTCACCGGGGAGCTGTTTTTT. The J gene is TRBJ2-2, the V gene TRBV5-6; D gene uncertain. Germline V gives CDR1 SGHDT, CDR2 YYEEEE. The CDR3 length is 13 residues. Trimming took off 5 bases at V and 4 bases at J, with 9 bases between the two ends.

There are a few counts of this clone. CDR3 coding DNA: TGTGCCAGCAGTTGGGGGGGGCTTAGTTCACCCCTCCACTTT. Residues: CASSWGGLSSPLHF. The chain recombines TRBV27 with TRBJ1-6, with D possibly TRBD1 on 6 matching bases. The germline V and J ends were trimmed by 4 bases and 9 bases, with 13 bases remaining between them. Germline V gene sequence: CDR1 MNHEY, CDR2 SMNVEV (reference sequence). The CDR3 totals 14 residues.

This chain joins TRBV6-5 and TRBJ2-7, with D possibly matching TRBD2 (5 bases). The CDR3 spans 14 residues. V was cut by 0 bases and J by 1 base, with 7 bases left in between. CDR1 MNHEY and CDR2 SVGAGI come from the germline V gene. The CDR3 DNA follows: TGTGCCAGCAGTTACTCTCCGGGGTCCTACGAGCAGTACTTC. Translated, it gives CASSYSPGSYEQYF.

V usage is TRBV9 and J usage is TRBJ1-3; 9 bases fit TRBD1. Germline V CDR1 and CDR2: SGDLS, YYNGEE. CDR3 size: 16 residues. V lost 4 bases and J lost 3; bases outside the gene matches: 8. The CDR3 loop is CASSPPGTGYGNTIYF. The CDR3 region has the DNA TGTGCCAGCAGCCCTCCCGGGACAGGGTATGGAAACACCATATATTTT.

As to this clone: Other DNA sequences in this sample translate to the same CDR3. V gene TRBV7-2 combines with J gene TRBJ1-1; 7 bases match TRBD1. With 1 base clipped from V and 4 bases from J, the junction kept 6 bases outside the gene matches. CDR1 is SGHTA, CDR2 FQGNSA, per germline. This CDR3 has 15 amino acids. CDR3 in amino acids: CASSLGGGALTEAFF. The CDR3 DNA is TGTGCCAGCAGCTTAGGAGGGGGCGCGCTCACTGAAGCTTTCTTT.

The rearrangement uses TRBV7-2 and TRBJ2-2, with unresolved D. V gave up 3 bases and J gave up 1 base, with 9 bases separating them. Germline CDR1 SGHTA, CDR2 FQGNSA. CDR3 length equals 15 residues. The CDR3: CASSLGVENTGELFF. The CDR3, as DNA: TGTGCCAGCAGCTTGGGCGTCGAGAACACCGGGGAGCTGTTTTTT. Filled out from reference TRBV7-2 and TRBJ2-2, the complete variable domain reads GAGVSQSPSNKVTEKGKDVELRCDPISGHTALYWYRQSLGQGLEFLIYFQGNSAPDKSGLPSDRFSAERTGGSVSTLTIQRTQQEDSAVYLCASSLGVENTGELFFGEGSRLTVL.

The V and J genes are TRBV6-1 and TRBJ2-5; D unclear. CDR3 length: 12 amino acids. Germline lookup yields CDR1 MNHNS and CDR2 SASEGT. V lost 0 bases, J lost 5 bases, and 4 bases lay in between. The CDR3 nucleotides read TGTGCCAGCAGTGAAGCGAGTGAGACCCAGTACTTC. This gives the protein CASSEASETQYF.

The chain couples TRBV28 to TRBJ2-7, with D possibly being TRBD2 (5 bases). V was pared by 3 bases and J by 5 bases, with 14 bases between. The CDR3 consists of 14 residues. Germline CDR1 and CDR2: MDHEN and SYDVKM. CDR3 sequence: CASSLWEAGDEQYF. The DNA for the CDR3 is TGTGCCAGCAGTTTGTGGGAAGCCGGGGACGAGCAGTACTTC.

The chain combines TRBV5-1 with TRBJ2-3; 10 nucleotides agree with TRBD2. V lost 0 bases, J lost 1 base, and 8 bases stayed unmatched. Germline V CDR1 and CDR2: SGHRS, YFSETQ. This CDR3 contains 18 residues. The CDR3 loop reads CASSLGLGSGGGTDTQYF. In DNA, the CDR3 is TGCGCCAGCAGCTTGGGTCTAGGCAGCGGGGGGGGCACAGATACGCAGTATTTT. The full variable domain, its missing parts supplied by reference TRBV5-1 and TRBJ2-3, is KAGVTQTPRYLIKTRGQQVTLSCSPISGHRSVSWYQQTPGQGLQFLFEYFSETQRNKGNFPGRFSGRQFSNSRSEMNVSTLELGDSALYLCASSLGLGSGGGTDTQYFGPGTRLTVL.

The V and J genes are TRBV6-1 and TRBJ1-5, with 8 bases that match TRBD1. Germline V lookup: CDR1 MNHNS, CDR2 SASEGT. The CDR3 consists of 15 residues. J gave up 6 bases and V 5 bases, and 9 bases lay outside the gene matches. The CDR3 bases are TGTGCCAGCAGTTTCCGGACAGGGAGGGGTCAGCCCCAGCATTTT. Translation: CASSFRTGRGQPQHF.

The J gene is TRBJ2-7, the V gene TRBV4-1; maybe TRBD1 (5 bases). CDR3 length: 16 amino acids. V gave up 0 bases and J gave up 3 bases, with 15 bases separating them. Germline assignment: CDR1 MGHRA and CDR2 YSYEKL. The CDR3 loop reads CASSQEGHNPYYEQYF. Here the CDR3 DNA reads TGCGCCAGCAGCCAAGAAGGACATAACCCCTACTACGAGCAGTACTTC.

This chain uses TRBV6-1 with TRBJ2-7; 12 bases are a match to TRBD2. The CDR3 runs 14 residues. V shed 6 bases, J shed 4 bases, and the junction held 4 bases outside the gene matches. Germline V CDR1 and CDR2: MNHNS, SASEGT. The CDR3 region has the DNA TGTGCCAGCAGCGGACTAGCGGGGAATTACGAGCAGTACTTC. It specifies CASSGLAGNYEQYF.

The rearrangement uses TRBV19 and TRBJ2-7; the D gene is possibly TRBD1 (5 bases). The CDR3 contains 13 residues. The germline gives CDR1 LNHDA, CDR2 SQIVND (reference sequence). V lost 4 bases, J lost 1 base, and 8 bases lay in between. CDR3 sequence (DNA): TGTGCCAGTAGTACGACAGCGTCCTACGAGCAGTACTTC. This encodes CASSTTASYEQYF.

Details on this clone: At one end the junction does not follow the germline gene, possibly because of a read error. The V gene is TRBV9, the J gene TRBJ1-2, with TRBD1 matching 7 bases. The CDR3 is made up of 13 amino acids. The V gene's germline CDR1 is SGDLS and CDR2 YYNGEE. CDR3 protein: CASSAGQNYGYAF. The CDR3, as DNA: TGTGCCAGCAGCGCGGGACAGAACTATGGCTACGCCTTC.

The count of this clone is one. The chain is built from TRBV5-1 and TRBJ2-1; the match to TRBD2 covers 10 bases. Germline CDR1 and CDR2: SGHRS and YFSETQ. The CDR3 consists of 16 residues. The V segment lost 0 bases and the J segment 3 bases; nucleotides outside the gene matches: 3. CDR3 bases: TGCGCCAGCAGCTTGGGACTAGCGGGCTTCTACAATGAGCAGTTCTTC. It specifies CASSLGLAGFYNEQFF.